This TCR beta chain was identified in a study of CD8+ T cells in alopecia areata. Study-level points and caveats: Lesional tissue from the scalp (especially in alopecia totalis/universalis) showed higher clonality than normal scalp. Although TCR sharing was seen in mice, sharing across patients was less clear, possibly for HLA-related reasons. Scalp clonality, together with expanded CD8+ clones among the top 100, fell significantly with tofacitinib. The study found that many expanded lesional clones persisted in scalp and blood during tofacitinib.

Treatment described: oral pan-JAK inhibitor, 5-10 mg twice daily. RNA extraction was followed by reverse transcription into cDNA, which acted as the sequencing template. Produced via immunoSEQ multiplex PCR; TCRdb's table is partial and in-frame only. The sample has about 270,000 clones, around 64% seen once. Details on this clone: Antigen specificity is unknown.

With V trimmed by 4 bases and J by 7 bases, 4 bases remained unmatched. Germline V CDR1 and CDR2: SQVTM, ANQGSEA. CDR3 length equals 12 residues. The sequence derives from a human donor with alopecia areata. The chain couples TRBV29-1 to TRBJ2-1, with 7 bases identical to TRBD1. The sample in question was CD4+ T cells sorted from blood, obtained around week 54, from a patient treated with tofacitinib. The CDR3 DNA reads TGCAGCGTTGCCCAGGGGGTTAATGAGCAGTTCTTC. It translates to CSVAQGVNEQFF.